Listed below are T cell receptor beta chains from one sample, sequenced in a study of T cells in Graves' hyperthyroidism and ophthalmopathy. A single record per CDR3 protein comes from TCRdb applying MiXCR to the multiplex PCR reads. The sample yields around 400,000 distinct CDR3 sequences, 15% seen once. The sequencing sample was made of blood. The receptors were sampled from a woman aged 60-75 years with Graves' ophthalmopathy. Each CDR3 is given with its conserved first and last residue. A D gene is named only where the DNA matches it firmly. Size is omitted from some rows. Given values are once, few, many or a class for expanded clones.

V: TRBV27
size: -
J: TRBJ1-6
D: -
CDR3: CASSLSGGVNSPLHF
DNA: TGTGCCAGCAGTTTATCCGGAGGGGTCAATTCACCCCTCCACTTT

V: TRBV3-1
size: many
J: TRBJ2-3
D: -
CDR3: CASSQGLSPDTQYF
DNA: TGTGCCAGCAGCCAGGGACTTTCCCCCGATACGCAGTATTTT

V: TRBV11-2
size: many
J: TRBJ2-1
D: TRBD2
CDR3: CASSSSGRDYNEQFF
DNA: TGTGCCAGCAGCTCTAGCGGGAGAGATTACAATGAGCAGTTCTTC

V: TRBV7-3
size: many
J: TRBJ2-1
D: TRBD1
CDR3: CASSLGTGNEQFF
DNA: TGTGCCAGCAGTCTCGGGACAGGCAATGAGCAGTTCTTC

V: TRBV9
size: few
J: TRBJ1-5
D: -
CDR3: CASSPDPLRSQPQHF
DNA: TGTGCCAGCAGCCCAGACCCTCTAAGGAGTCAGCCCCAGCATTTT

V: TRBV12-3/TRBV12-4
size: many
J: TRBJ1-2
D: TRBD1
CDR3: CASSSGTGTNSYGYTF
DNA: TGTGCCAGCAGTTCCGGGACAGGGACGAATAGCTATGGCTACACCTTC

V: TRBV6-1
size: many
J: TRBJ2-7
D: -
CDR3: CASSPDNQAAYEQYF
DNA: TGTGCCAGCAGTCCCGACAACCAGGCGGCCTACGAGCAGTACTTC

V: TRBV3-1
size: many
J: TRBJ2-3
D: -
CDR3: CASSQDLAPTDTQYF
DNA: TGTGCCAGCAGCCAAGATCTAGCCCCGACAGATACGCAGTATTTT

V: TRBV5-1
size: few
J: TRBJ2-1
D: TRBD2
CDR3: CASSVLTSGTYNEQFF
DNA: TGCGCCAGCAGCGTCTTAACTAGCGGAACCTACAATGAGCAGTTCTTC

V: TRBV18
size: many
J: TRBJ2-1
D: TRBD1
CDR3: CASSPIAGQGSGEQFF
DNA: TGTGCCAGCTCACCAATCGCGGGACAGGGATCGGGTGAGCAGTTCTTC

V: TRBV11-2
size: many
J: TRBJ2-5
D: TRBD2
CDR3: CASSFAGGPQETQYF
DNA: TGTGCCAGCAGCTTTGCGGGAGGGCCCCAAGAGACCCAGTACTTC

V: TRBV2
size: many
J: TRBJ1-1
D: -
CDR3: CASSDAANAEAFF
DNA: TGTGCCAGCAGTGACGCGGCGAACGCTGAAGCTTTCTTT

V: TRBV20-1
size: few
J: TRBJ2-1
D: TRBD2
CDR3: CSAKHASGLAGFNEQFF
DNA: TGCAGTGCTAAACACGCGTCGGGGCTAGCGGGTTTCAATGAGCAGTTCTTC

V: TRBV28
size: many
J: TRBJ2-1
D: TRBD2
CDR3: CASRGTSGSHEQFF
DNA: TGTGCCAGCCGAGGGACTAGCGGGAGCCATGAGCAGTTCTTC

V: TRBV28
size: many
J: TRBJ2-7
D: TRBD1
CDR3: CASSSPGQGNEQYF
DNA: TGTGCCAGCAGTTCACCGGGACAGGGGAACGAGCAGTACTTC

V: TRBV24-1
size: -
J: TRBJ2-3
D: -
CDR3: CATSWGGGTDTQYF
DNA: TGTGCCACCAGTTGGGGGGGCGGTACAGATACGCAGTATTTT

V: TRBV20-1
size: many
J: TRBJ2-7
D: TRBD2
CDR3: CSARTSGRFEQYF
DNA: TGCAGTGCCCGGACTAGCGGGAGATTCGAGCAGTACTTC

V: TRBV9
size: -
J: TRBJ2-1
D: -
CDR3: CASSGRVEMYNEQFF
DNA: TGTGCCAGCAGCGGCAGGGTGGAGATGTACAATGAGCAGTTCTTC

V: TRBV27
size: many
J: TRBJ2-3
D: -
CDR3: CASSFTRTDTQYF
DNA: TGTGCCAGCAGTTTTACTAGGACAGATACGCAGTATTTT

V: TRBV7-9
size: many
J: TRBJ2-1
D: -
CDR3: CASSLARAGESSSYNEQFF
DNA: TGTGCCAGCAGCTTAGCTCGGGCCGGGGAATCGAGCTCCTACAATGAGCAGTTCTTC

V: TRBV30
size: many
J: TRBJ2-5
D: -
CDR3: CAWSVRGGPQETQYF
DNA: TGTGCCTGGAGTGTAAGGGGGGGCCCACAAGAGACCCAGTACTTC

V: TRBV20-1
size: many
J: TRBJ2-7
D: -
CDR3: CSALEGRDGKYEQYF
DNA: TGCAGTGCCTTGGAGGGCAGGGACGGGAAGTACGAGCAGTACTTC

V: TRBV12-3/TRBV12-4
size: few
J: TRBJ2-5
D: -
CDR3: CASSQTVTPGETQYF
DNA: TGTGCCAGCAGTCAGACAGTTACCCCGGGGGAGACCCAGTACTTC

V: TRBV5-1
size: many
J: TRBJ2-7
D: TRBD2
CDR3: CASSRGTSGKPYEQYF
DNA: TGCGCCAGCAGCCGCGGGACTAGCGGTAAGCCCTACGAGCAGTACTTC

V: TRBV18
size: -
J: TRBJ1-1
D: TRBD1
CDR3: CASSPQEGATEAFF
DNA: TGTGCCAGCTCACCCCAGGAGGGGGCCACTGAAGCTTTCTTT

V: TRBV2
size: many
J: TRBJ2-3
D: -
CDR3: CASSGDSTDTQYF
DNA: TGTGCCAGCAGTGGGGACAGCACAGATACGCAGTATTTT

V: TRBV28
size: many
J: TRBJ2-7
D: -
CDR3: CASSFSGGSLYEQYF
DNA: TGTGCCAGCAGTTTCAGCGGTGGTTCCCTCTACGAGCAGTACTTC

V: TRBV20-1
size: few
J: TRBJ2-1
D: TRBD2
CDR3: CSAQTSVGNEQFF
DNA: TGCAGTGCCCAGACTAGCGTCGGGAATGAGCAGTTCTTC

V: TRBV11-2
size: many
J: TRBJ1-6
D: TRBD1
CDR3: CASSQGQGYNSPLHF
DNA: TGTGCCAGCAGCCAGGGACAGGGCTATAATTCACCCCTCCACTTT

V: TRBV28
size: few
J: TRBJ2-6
D: -
CDR3: CASSLEKISGANVLAF
DNA: TGTGCCAGCAGTTTGGAAAAAATCTCTGGGGCCAACGTCCTGGCTTTC

V: TRBV29-1
size: -
J: TRBJ1-2
D: TRBD1
CDR3: CSVQRTGEYGYTF
DNA: TGCAGCGTTCAAAGGACAGGGGAATATGGCTACACCTTC

V: TRBV12-3/TRBV12-4
size: many
J: TRBJ1-2
D: TRBD1
CDR3: CASIRTGSYGYTF
DNA: TGTGCCAGCATAAGGACAGGGTCCTATGGCTACACCTTC

V: TRBV7-9
size: -
J: TRBJ2-5
D: TRBD2
CDR3: CASRLSGRLETQYF
DNA: TGTGCCAGCAGACTTAGCGGGAGGTTGGAGACCCAGTACTTC

V: TRBV20-1
size: few
J: TRBJ1-2
D: -
CDR3: CSAPPRAYGYTF
DNA: TGCAGTGCCCCGCCCCGGGCCTATGGCTACACCTTC

V: TRBV20-1
size: -
J: TRBJ2-7
D: -
CDR3: CSVTGTYEQYF
DNA: TGCAGTGTCACGGGAACTTACGAGCAGTACTTC

V: TRBV30
size: few
J: TRBJ2-2
D: -
CDR3: CARSQGNTGELFF
DNA: TGTGCCCGGAGTCAAGGGAACACCGGGGAGCTGTTTTTT

V: TRBV9
size: -
J: TRBJ2-1
D: -
CDR3: CASRGGGADEQFF
DNA: TGTGCCAGCAGGGGGGGGGGGGCTGATGAGCAGTTCTTC

V: TRBV6-1
size: -
J: TRBJ2-1
D: TRBD1
CDR3: CASSFYRDRVLSSYNEQFF
DNA: TGTGCCAGCAGTTTCTACCGGGACAGGGTTCTTAGCTCCTACAATGAGCAGTTCTTC

V: TRBV20-1
size: many
J: TRBJ1-6
D: TRBD1
CDR3: CSASRGANSPLHF
DNA: TGCAGTGCGTCCAGGGGGGCTAATTCACCCCTCCACTTT

V: TRBV18
size: -
J: TRBJ1-3
D: -
CDR3: CASSLGTPSSGNTIYF
DNA: TGTGCCAGCTCTCTCGGGACACCGAGCTCTGGAAACACCATATATTTT

V: TRBV3-1
size: many
J: TRBJ1-3
D: TRBD1
CDR3: CASTSRTGGAPSGNTIYF
DNA: TGTGCCAGCACCTCAAGGACAGGGGGCGCTCCATCTGGAAACACCATATATTTT

V: TRBV4-1
size: -
J: TRBJ2-2
D: TRBD2
CDR3: CASSQEPAGVRELFF
DNA: TGCGCCAGCAGCCAAGAGCCAGCGGGAGTCAGGGAGCTGTTTTTT

V: TRBV12-3/TRBV12-4
size: -
J: TRBJ2-5
D: -
CDR3: CASSHPPGFQETQYF
DNA: TGTGCCAGCAGTCATCCCCCAGGATTCCAAGAGACCCAGTACTTC

V: TRBV7-2
size: many
J: TRBJ2-3
D: -
CDR3: CASSFGSGVRDTQYF
DNA: TGTGCCAGCAGCTTTGGGTCGGGAGTCAGAGATACGCAGTATTTT

V: TRBV3-1
size: -
J: TRBJ2-1
D: TRBD2
CDR3: CASSQVAGGPYEQFF
DNA: TGTGCCAGCAGCCAAGTAGCGGGAGGGCCCTATGAGCAGTTCTTC

V: TRBV11-2
size: many
J: TRBJ1-3
D: -
CDR3: CASSLDRWQGGNTIYF
DNA: TGTGCCAGCAGCTTAGATCGTTGGCAGGGGGGAAACACCATATATTTT

V: TRBV20-1
size: -
J: TRBJ2-7
D: TRBD1
CDR3: CSARDQGQGTYEQYF
DNA: TGCAGTGCTAGAGATCAGGGACAGGGGACCTACGAGCAGTACTTC

V: TRBV20-1
size: -
J: TRBJ1-5
D: -
CDR3: CSATPVTSNQPQHF
DNA: TGCAGTGCCACGCCCGTGACCAGCAATCAGCCCCAGCATTTT

V: TRBV6-1
size: -
J: TRBJ1-1
D: -
CDR3: CASSYLGVTEAFF
DNA: TGTGCCAGCAGTTATCTAGGAGTCACTGAAGCTTTCTTT

V: TRBV6-1
size: many
J: TRBJ2-3
D: TRBD1
CDR3: CASRRRQGKAGDTQYF
DNA: TGTGCCAGCAGACGACGACAGGGAAAGGCGGGAGATACGCAGTATTTT

V: TRBV6-1
size: few
J: TRBJ2-3
D: -
CDR3: CASSEARHSTDTQYF
DNA: TGTGCCAGCAGTGAAGCCAGGCATAGCACAGATACGCAGTATTTT

V: TRBV20-1
size: many
J: TRBJ2-5
D: -
CDR3: CSATGPPAAETQYF
DNA: TGCAGTGCGACAGGACCCCCTGCGGCAGAGACCCAGTACTTC

V: TRBV9
size: few
J: TRBJ2-3
D: TRBD1
CDR3: CASSAPAGTVTDTQYF
DNA: TGTGCCAGCAGCGCCCCAGCCGGGACAGTTACAGATACGCAGTATTTT

V: TRBV18
size: many
J: TRBJ2-1
D: TRBD2
CDR3: CASSPPSGRAWEQFF
DNA: TGTGCCAGCTCACCACCTAGCGGGAGGGCCTGGGAGCAGTTCTTC

V: TRBV5-1
size: few
J: TRBJ2-7
D: TRBD1
CDR3: CASSLATTLQGAQNEQYF
DNA: TGCGCCAGCAGCTTGGCAACCACATTACAGGGGGCGCAGAACGAGCAGTACTTC